The T cell receptor (beta chain) under discussion was sequenced for a study of breast tumors, draining lymph nodes, adjacent tissues. Germline V CDR1 and CDR2: SGDLS, YYNGEE. The trim removed 0 bases at V and 5 bases at J, leaving 8 bases unmatched. This CDR3 is 16 amino acids long. Regarding the study as a whole: The data were judged consistent with most tumor T cells coming from lymph node and expanding in tumor. Tumors had less TCR diversity than lymph nodes, more than nontumor tissue.

Axillary draining lymph nodes of breast cancer patients supplied the node samples. This clonotype was seen many times. Its antigen is not known. TCRdb analysed the multiplex PCR reads with MiXCR anew, one entry per CDR3 protein. The repertoire includes approximately 230,000 distinct CDR3 sequences, less than 40% of them detected once, and over 3.5% sits in the top ten. The rearrangement uses TRBV9 and TRBJ2-7, with 10 bases identical to TRBD2. This receptor was taken from a female donor with breast cancer. Some clones in this sample may be carry-over from other donors' samples. The sample comprised axillary lymph node tissue. This CDR3 is CASSVGSSSGSHEQYF. CDR3 DNA: TGTGCCAGCAGCGTAGGCTCGTCTAGCGGGAGTCACGAGCAGTACTTC.